This TCR beta chain originates from a study of CD4 and CD8 cells across lung adenocarcinoma regions (dated by TCRdb to the late 2010s). Concerning the study at large: To look at intratumor heterogeneity in the T cell receptor repertoire, the study compared tumor centers against tumor margins.

Receptor amplification or capture employed PCR. The listed sequencing device is HiSeq X Ten. TCRdb reran the public reads through fastp at Q25 and MiXCR, keeping productive beta chains. Every CDR3 protein is listed once, alongside the most common genes and DNA of its rows. This sample gives about 7,500 distinct CDR3 sequences in total; around half of them show up just once. Jointly, the top ten make up about 97% of the sample. Germline trimming amounts to 4 bases on V and 6 bases on J, with 7 as the count of junction bases outside the gene matches. CDR1 is given as MNHNS and CDR2 as SASEGT, both from the germline V gene. Spanning cysteine to phenylalanine, the CDR3 consists of 15 amino acids. The kept DNA is CDR3 alone, 45 bases in frame from the first base. Patients with localized lung adenocarcinoma, a subtype of non-small cell lung cancer, were used as donors. These samples came from the centers of localized lung adenocarcinomas. For TCR repertoire analysis, CD8+ T cells taken from tumor tissue were profiled apart from CD4+ T cells.

Notes on this clonotype: Its antigen is currently not known. No per-base quality is available; no much larger clone lies one base away.

The sample comprised CD8+ T cells from the center of a lung tumor. What the cell subset or site label conveys for this sample: tumor center region. The receptor was isolated from a male donor with lung adenocarcinoma. The CD4 and CD8 labels of this study may be unreliable. Recombination joined TRBV6-1 with TRBJ2-1; the central 9 bases match TRBD1. For the CDR3, the sequence is CASSGPGTGPNEQFF. The DNA sequence is as follows: TGTGCCAGCAGTGGCCCCGGGACAGGGCCCAATGAGCAGTTCTTC.